These T cell receptor beta chains were read from a single sample in a study of shared clonotypes between healthy human individuals. The table came from immunoSEQ multiplex PCR; TCRdb's copy has only in-frame clones and leaves some out. The sample records 190,000 or so clones, approximately 61% being singletons. The sequencing sample was made of memory CD4+ T cells sorted from blood. The receptor source for this set is a man aged 30 to 39 in good health. CDR3s include the opening cysteine and the closing phenylalanine or tryptophan. D genes are given only for firm matches. Size is omitted from some rows. Given values are once, few, many or a class for expanded clones.

d_gene,j_gene,abundance,v_gene,CDR3aa,CDR3nt
TRBD1,TRBJ1-1,NA,TRBV10-1,CASGGGKTGEDDTEAFF,TGCGCCAGCGGGGGGGGAAAAACAGGGGAAGACGACACTGAAGCTTTCTTT
NA,TRBJ2-1,NA,TRBV4-1,CASSQVNSGFGEQFF,TGCGCCAGCAGCCAAGTTAATTCTGGATTTGGTGAGCAGTTCTTC
TRBD1,TRBJ1-2,NA,TRBV6-5,CASSPGQAHYGYTF,TGTGCCAGCAGTCCAGGACAGGCCCACTATGGCTACACCTTC
NA,TRBJ2-1,once,TRBV7-9,CASTGTPIYNEQFF,TGTGCCAGCACCGGGACCCCAATCTACAATGAGCAGTTCTTC
TRBD2,TRBJ2-3,NA,TRBV5-5,CASSWRSGAADTQYF,TGTGCCAGCAGCTGGCGTAGCGGGGCAGCAGATACGCAGTATTTT
TRBD1,TRBJ2-7,NA,TRBV5-1,CASSLGGTGTGIYEQYF,TGCGCCAGCAGCTTGGGGGGAACCGGGACAGGGATATACGAGCAGTACTTC
NA,TRBJ2-1,once,TRBV4-1,CASSQGLSSSYNEQFF,TGCGCCAGCAGCCAAGGACTGTCGAGCTCCTACAATGAGCAGTTCTTC
NA,TRBJ2-3,NA,TRBV15,CATSRGAGAYTDTQYF,TGTGCCACCAGCAGAGGAGCAGGAGCCTACACAGATACGCAGTATTTT
NA,TRBJ2-3,NA,TRBV5-1,CASSRTDTQYF,TGCGCCAGCAGCCGAACAGATACGCAGTATTTT
TRBD2,TRBJ2-3,NA,TRBV7-3,CASSLTLASGKSDTQYF,TGTGCCAGCAGCTTAACGTTGGCTAGCGGGAAGTCAGATACGCAGTATTTT
NA,TRBJ2-7,once,TRBV11-2,CASSFGGSYEQYF,TGTGCCAGCAGCTTCGGGGGCTCCTACGAGCAGTACTTC
NA,TRBJ2-3,NA,TRBV6-4,CASSDSRDTGSDTQYF,TGTGCCAGCAGTGACTCGAGAGATACGGGGTCAGATACGCAGTATTTT
TRBD1,TRBJ1-2,once,TRBV18,CASSLIQVTAAPGQDGYTF,TGTGCCAGCTCACTTATTCAAGTTACGGCCGCTCCCGGACAGGATGGCTACACCTTC
NA,TRBJ1-2,NA,TRBV28,CASSIQGWSGYTF,TGTGCCAGCAGTATACAGGGCTGGAGTGGCTACACCTTC
NA,TRBJ2-5,NA,TRBV6-1,CATRGGETQYF,TGTGCCACCAGGGGTGGCGAGACCCAGTACTTC
NA,TRBJ2-5,NA,TRBV2,CASSWGQGKEETQYF,TGTGCCAGCAGTTGGGGGCAGGGAAAAGAAGAGACCCAGTACTTC
NA,TRBJ2-5,once,TRBV28,CASSFRALQETQYF,TGTGCCAGCAGTTTTCGGGCATTGCAAGAGACCCAGTACTTC
NA,TRBJ2-1,NA,TRBV28,CASSFGLGGRGVKQFF,TGTGCCAGCAGTTTCGGGTTAGGAGGGAGAGGGGTCAAGCAGTTCTTC
NA,TRBJ2-1,few,TRBV5-1,CASSLELSSHEQFF,TGCGCCAGCAGCTTGGAGCTGAGTTCCCATGAGCAGTTCTTC
TRBD1,TRBJ2-1,NA,TRBV25-1,CASSANRGASYNEQFF,TGTGCCAGCAGTGCAAACAGGGGGGCCTCCTACAATGAGCAGTTCTTC
NA,TRBJ1-1,NA,TRBV5-1,CASSFGRSNTEAFF,TGCGCCAGCAGCTTTGGACGGTCGAACACTGAAGCTTTCTTT
TRBD1,TRBJ2-7,NA,TRBV6-5,CASSYAATGGEQYF,TGTGCCAGCAGTTACGCAGCGACAGGGGGCGAGCAGTACTTC
TRBD1,TRBJ2-7,NA,TRBV9,CASSDHPGGGQYF,TGTGCCAGCAGCGACCACCCAGGGGGCGGGCAGTACTTC
NA,TRBJ1-1,NA,TRBV7-2,CASSLRAAGNTEAFF,TGTGCCAGCAGCTTACGGGCCGCGGGGAACACTGAAGCTTTCTTT
TRBD1,TRBJ2-7,NA,TRBV5-1,CASSLGVGQVAYEQYF,TGCGCCAGCAGCTTGGGCGTAGGACAGGTTGCCTACGAGCAGTACTTC
NA,TRBJ2-6,NA,TRBV6-1,CASSVRSGANVLTF,TGTGCCAGCAGTGTGCGCTCTGGGGCCAACGTCCTGACTTTC
NA,TRBJ2-2,NA,TRBV30,CAWSDTGELFF,TGTGCCTGGTCGGACACCGGGGAGCTGTTTTTT
TRBD1,TRBJ1-1,NA,TRBV19,CASIHRQGSEAFF,TGTGCCAGTATCCACCGACAGGGCTCTGAAGCTTTCTTT
TRBD2,TRBJ2-7,NA,TRBV18,CASSPTSGSGEQYF,TGTGCCAGCTCACCAACTAGCGGGAGTGGCGAGCAGTACTTC
NA,TRBJ1-3,NA,TRBV7-8,CASSLAQSSGNTIYF,TGTGCCAGCAGCTTAGCCCAAAGCTCTGGAAACACCATATATTTT
NA,TRBJ2-7,NA,TRBV13,CASSSPYEQYF,TGTGCCAGCAGCTCCCCCTACGAGCAGTACTTC
TRBD2,TRBJ2-7,once,TRBV7-9,CASSLATSGVREQYF,TGTGCCAGCAGCTTAGCCACTAGCGGGGTCCGGGAGCAGTACTTC
NA,TRBJ2-3,NA,TRBV7-3,CASSPNSRIGGDTQYF,TGTGCCAGCAGCCCCAACTCGCGAATAGGGGGAGATACGCAGTATTTT
NA,TRBJ2-5,NA,TRBV7-2,CASSLSVQETQYF,TGTGCCAGCAGCTTAAGTGTCCAAGAGACCCAGTACTTC
TRBD2,TRBJ2-3,NA,TRBV19,CASSSQRERGTDTQYF,TGTGCCAGTAGTTCTCAGCGGGAGAGGGGAACAGATACGCAGTATTTT
TRBD1,TRBJ2-3,NA,TRBV5-1,CASSPRPGGGKDTQYF,TGCGCCAGCAGCCCAAGACCAGGGGGCGGGAAGGATACGCAGTATTTT
TRBD1,TRBJ2-1,NA,TRBV5-1,CASSGGTGDEQFF,TGCGCCAGCAGCGGGGGGACAGGGGATGAGCAGTTCTTC
NA,TRBJ2-5,few,TRBV5-4,CASSLPQETQYF,TGTGCCAGCAGCTTGCCCCAAGAGACCCAGTACTTC
NA,TRBJ1-2,NA,TRBV5-5,CASSPEGFYGYTF,TGTGCCAGCAGCCCGGAAGGGTTTTATGGCTACACCTTC
NA,TRBJ2-5,NA,TRBV11-2,CASSPFLTPETQYF,TGTGCCAGCAGCCCGTTTCTGACTCCGGAGACCCAGTACTTC
NA,TRBJ2-7,NA,TRBV5-4,CASSKQDRSYEQYF,TGTGCCAGCAGCAAGCAGGACAGATCCTACGAGCAGTACTTC
NA,TRBJ2-7,NA,TRBV11-3,CASSRQDSYEQYF,TGTGCCAGCAGCCGACAGGACTCCTACGAGCAGTACTTC
NA,TRBJ2-5,many,TRBV7-2,CASSSFQETQYF,TGTGCCAGCAGCTCGTTCCAAGAGACCCAGTACTTC
NA,TRBJ1-3,once,TRBV4-1,CASSPPTSSSGNTIYF,TGCGCCAGCAGCCCGCCGACTTCTAGCTCTGGAAACACCATATATTTT
NA,TRBJ1-2,NA,TRBV25-1,CASSELEGNYTF,TGTGCCAGCAGTGAATTAGAGGGTAACTACACCTTC
NA,TRBJ2-5,few,TRBV29-1,CSVDPKRGTQYF,TGCAGCGTTGATCCAAAGAGAGGGACCCAGTACTTC
TRBD1,TRBJ2-1,NA,TRBV5-1,CASSPTPGQSNEQFF,TGCGCCAGCAGCCCCACACCGGGACAGTCCAATGAGCAGTTCTTC
TRBD2,TRBJ2-1,NA,TRBV4-1,CASSQEGAGVLLGNEQFF,TGCGCCAGCAGCCAAGAAGGAGCGGGGGTTCTCTTGGGCAATGAGCAGTTCTTC
NA,TRBJ2-7,NA,TRBV9,CASSSTAFSDYEQYF,TGTGCCAGCAGCTCCACCGCTTTTAGCGACTACGAGCAGTACTTC
NA,TRBJ1-3,NA,TRBV7-2,CASSWTAGSGNTIYF,TGTGCCAGCAGCTGGACAGCCGGGTCTGGAAACACCATATATTTT
NA,TRBJ2-3,NA,TRBV4-2,CASSQDLIEEVRYF,TGTGCCAGCAGCCAAGATCTGATAGAGGAGGTCAGGTATTTT
NA,TRBJ2-3,NA,TRBV2,CASNQLADTQYF,TGTGCCAGCAACCAACTGGCAGATACGCAGTATTTT
NA,TRBJ1-2,few,TRBV23-1,CASSQVGHWYGYTF,TGCGCCAGCAGTCAAGTTGGTCACTGGTATGGCTACACCTTC
TRBD2,TRBJ2-5,NA,TRBV7-7,CASSPSLAGGETQYF,TGTGCTAGCAGCCCGAGCCTAGCGGGAGGGGAGACCCAGTACTTC
NA,TRBJ2-5,few,TRBV7-2,CASSSHEDQYF,TGTGCCAGCAGCTCCCATGAGGACCAGTACTTC